These T cell receptor beta chains were read from a single sample in a study of cytomegalovirus exposure and HLA in healthy donors. Method: immunoSEQ multiplex PCR; TCRdb's copy keeps in-frame clones and lacks some. This table holds around 100,000 clones, over 65% found once. Material for sequencing was PBMCs. These receptors all stem from a female donor in good health and CMV-seropositive. The CDR3 runs from the conserved cysteine through the conserved F or W. A D gene is named only where the DNA matches it firmly. Where a row states a size, it is once, few, many or the class of an expanded clone; other rows omit it.

j_gene	d_gene	abundance	v_gene	CDR3nt	CDR3aa
TRBJ2-1	TRBD1	.	TRBV27	TGTGCCAGCAGAAGCCCGGGACAGCGACCCTCCAATGAGCAGTTCTTC	CASRSPGQRPSNEQFF
TRBJ2-3	TRBD2	.	TRBV7-2	TGTGCCAGCAGCTCCGGGACTAACCCCTTTGGCACAGATACGCAGTATTTT	CASSSGTNPFGTDTQYF
TRBJ1-3	.	once	TRBV4-1	TGCGCCAGCAGCCGACTGAGGGCGCTAGAAAACACCATATATTTT	CASSRLRALENTIYF
TRBJ2-7	.	.	TRBV27	TGTGCCAGCAGTCCCAGGACAGTCTACGAGCAGTACTTC	CASSPRTVYEQYF
TRBJ2-1	TRBD2	few	TRBV13	TGTGCCAGCAGCCTCAGACTAGCGGGGGGCCCGGGGAATGAGCAGTTCTTC	CASSLRLAGGPGNEQFF
TRBJ2-3	TRBD2	few	TRBV7-3	TGTGCCAGCAGCTTAGATCTAGCGGGTGGCGATACGCAGTATTTT	CASSLDLAGGDTQYF
TRBJ1-4	.	.	TRBV2	TGTGCCAGCAGACCCCAGGGGTCGGGCGAAAAACTGTTTTTT	CASRPQGSGEKLFF
TRBJ2-1	TRBD2	.	TRBV12-5	TGTGCTAGTGGTTCGACTAGCGGGGCGAGGTGGGAGCAGTTCTTC	CASGSTSGARWEQFF
TRBJ1-5	TRBD1	.	TRBV2	TGTGCCAGCACGGGACAGGGGGGCAATCAGCCCCAGCATTTT	CASTGQGGNQPQHF
TRBJ1-1	.	.	TRBV9	TGTGCCAGCAGCGTAGTATCGGGGAAGATGAACACTGAAGCTTTCTTT	CASSVVSGKMNTEAFF
TRBJ1-1	TRBD1	.	TRBV5-1	TGCGCCAGCAGCAAACTGGGACAGCTAAACACTGAAGCTTTCTTT	CASSKLGQLNTEAFF
TRBJ2-2	TRBD2	.	TRBV4-3	TGCGCCAGCAGCCAAGGACGGGGGGACGGGGAGCTGTTTTTT	CASSQGRGDGELFF
TRBJ2-7	.	.	TRBV11-2	TGTGCCAGCAGCTTATCCCCAGCGGGGAGGGGGGGGTACGAGCAGTACTTC	CASSLSPAGRGGYEQYF
TRBJ2-1	.	.	TRBV6-5	TGTGCCAGCAGCTCTGTAGGTAGCGGCTCAGGTGAGCAGTTCTTC	CASSSVGSGSGEQFF
TRBJ1-1	TRBD1	.	TRBV9	TGTGCCAGCAGCCCCCGACAGGGGGCGAACACTGAAGCTTTCTTT	CASSPRQGANTEAFF
TRBJ2-3	.	.	TRBV27	TGTGCCAGCAGACTTGAGGGTCGGGATACGCAGTATTTT	CASRLEGRDTQYF
TRBJ2-2	TRBD2	.	TRBV5-4	TGTGCCAGCAGCTTGCGGCTAGCGGGAGGGAACACCGGGGAGCTGTTTTTT	CASSLRLAGGNTGELFF
TRBJ2-5	TRBD2	once	TRBV4-2	TGTGCCAGCAGCCAGGACGGGACTAGCGGGCAAGAGACCCAGTACTTC	CASSQDGTSGQETQYF
TRBJ1-2	.	.	TRBV7-8	TGTGCCAGCAGCTTATCCCGCGGATTTACAAACTATGGCTACACCTTC	CASSLSRGFTNYGYTF
TRBJ1-1	TRBD1	.	TRBV18	TGTGCCAGCTCACCAGCCCGTGGGACAGGGGATGGCACTGAAGCTTTCTTT	CASSPARGTGDGTEAFF
TRBJ2-1	TRBD2	.	TRBV19	TGTGCCAGTAGTATAGTTAGCGGGAGATCGAATGAGCAGTTCTTC	CASSIVSGRSNEQFF
TRBJ1-2	.	.	TRBV5-1	TGCGCCAGCAGCTTGGTTGCGGAGTCCTATGGCTACACCTTC	CASSLVAESYGYTF
TRBJ2-7	.	.	TRBV11-2	TGTGCCAGCAGCTTAGCCACTACAGGGTCAGGCGAGCAGTACTTC	CASSLATTGSGEQYF
TRBJ1-5	TRBD1	few	TRBV5-8	TGTGCCAGCAGCTTCAACAGGGGGCATAGCAATCAGCCCCAGCATTTT	CASSFNRGHSNQPQHF
TRBJ2-1	TRBD2	few	TRBV4-2	TGTGCCAGCAGCCGACCTAGCGGGGGGGCCGTCAATGAGCAGTTCTTC	CASSRPSGGAVNEQFF
TRBJ2-3	.	.	TRBV7-2	TGTGCCAGCAGCTTAGACAGAACGAGGGGCACAGATACGCAGTATTTT	CASSLDRTRGTDTQYF
TRBJ2-1	.	.	TRBV27	TGTGCCAGCAGTCCCCTCGACGTTCCGGGAAACTACAATGAGCAGTTCTTC	CASSPLDVPGNYNEQFF
TRBJ2-1	TRBD2	.	TRBV10-3	TGTGCCATCAGACCGACTAGCTATAATGAGCAGTTCTTC	CAIRPTSYNEQFF
TRBJ2-7	TRBD1	.	TRBV28	TGTGCCAGCAGTCCACCTTCCGGGACAGGGTTCTACGAGCAGTACTTC	CASSPPSGTGFYEQYF
TRBJ2-1	.	.	TRBV20-1	TGCAGTGCTAGAAGGGGTGAGCAGTTCTTC	CSARRGEQFF
TRBJ2-7	.	.	TRBV5-5	TGTGCCAGCAGCTCCCAGGGAACCTACGAGCAGTACTTC	CASSSQGTYEQYF
TRBJ2-1	.	.	TRBV9	TGTGCCAGCAGCGTAGCATCCAGGGTTAATGAGCAGTTCTTC	CASSVASRVNEQFF
TRBJ1-1	.	.	TRBV7-3	TGTGCCAGCAGCTTAAGTCAGGGCAACACTGAAGCTTTCTTT	CASSLSQGNTEAFF
TRBJ1-2	TRBD1	.	TRBV5-1	TGCGCCAGCAGCTTGGCCGTGACAGGGGGTGGGGGCTACACCTTC	CASSLAVTGGGGYTF
TRBJ1-2	TRBD1	few	TRBV28	TGTGCCAGCAGGGGGAACAGGGGATACGCTGGCTACACCTTC	CASRGNRGYAGYTF
TRBJ1-1	.	.	TRBV29-1	TGCAGCGTTGACACAGGAATGAACACTGAAGCTTTCTTT	CSVDTGMNTEAFF
TRBJ2-3	.	.	TRBV15	TGTGCCACCAGCAGAGATACAGGAGACACAGATACGCAGTATTTT	CATSRDTGDTDTQYF
TRBJ2-1	.	.	TRBV30	TGTGCCTGGACGCGCTGGCGGTACAATGAGCAGTTCTTC	CAWTRWRYNEQFF
TRBJ1-1	TRBD1	.	TRBV30	TGTGCCTGGAGTTTACAGGGGGCCGGTGAAGCTTTCTTT	CAWSLQGAGEAFF
TRBJ1-5	.	.	TRBV6-1	TGTGCCAGCAGTAGAACCGCGGCGGGCCAGCCCCAGCATTTT	CASSRTAAGQPQHF